This TCR beta chain originates from a study of blood T cells in healthy people across ages (dated by TCRdb to about 2015). In terms of the full investigation: Template switching captured roughly one uniquely barcoded TCR beta cDNA molecule per two T cells in model experiments. Two additional independent replicas of 1 million unique cDNA reads from the same blood draw were analyzed for two donors (one aged 18 to 29 and one aged 80 or older). To avoid experimental bias, donors of different ages were distributed randomly across sequencing lanes. To track age-related changes in TCR beta repertoire diversity, the study relied on deep sequencing normalized with unique cDNA molecular identifiers. The donors were split into four age groups: young (average roughly 15 years), middle-aged (roughly 40), aged (over 55) and long-lived (under 90).

Libraries were made using 5' RACE. TCRdb lists the instrument as Illumina HiSeq 2500. A second PCR of about 7 to 12 cycles was run with a J-beta primer mix and a sample-barcoded 5' primer. A template-switch 5' adaptor carrying 12 random nucleotides introduced a unique molecular identifier onto each TCR beta cDNA molecule. At least 2.5 million CDR3-containing paired-end reads were obtained from each sample. All of the RNA was converted into first-strand cDNA using the Mint cDNA synthesis kit, with a TRBC-specific oligonucleotide serving as the primer. Following uracil-DNA glycosylase treatment, all cDNA underwent a first 18-cycle PCR with the universal primers M1SS and BC2_uni_R. The published analysis was carried out like this. For normalization, 1 million high-quality reads, each with a distinct molecular identifier, were randomly selected from each sample. Instead of being binned into consensus sequences, reads with shared molecular identifiers were discarded. MiTCR, set to a Q25 quality threshold and the strictest error-elimination algorithm, was used for CDR3 identification, clonotype clustering and error correction. Lower-bound total TCR beta diversity was estimated with a nonparametric unseen species model using Euler transformation. TCRdb's own reprocessing of the public reads used fastp at Q25 and MiXCR and kept productive beta chains. Rows with a matching CDR3 protein are joined into one entry that keeps the most common DNA and genes. In this record, the V and J calls reflect TCRdb's handling and not the investigators' own analysis. The sample data list around 620,000 distinct CDR3 sequences, and 27% of these were observed just once. The ten largest clones capture roughly 18% of the sample.

Taken from the germline V gene (reference sequence), the CDR1 and CDR2 loops are DFQATT and SNEGSKA. Measured from the cysteine to the phenylalanine, the CDR3 is 13 residues long. Kept here is only the CDR3 DNA, which spans 39 bases and is read in frame from base 1. Trimming leaves V shorter by 6 bases and J shorter by 4 bases, with the junction holding 7 bases beyond the gene matches. The donors were roughly 40 Caucasian individuals from Russia, aged roughly 6 to 100 years, who were systemically healthy. Roughly 9.5 milliliters of peripheral blood were drawn from each donor into EDTA-treated Vacutainer tubes. Ficoll-Paque density-gradient centrifugation was used to isolate PBMCs, with at least 7 million per sample. Trizol reagent was used to extract total RNA from the PBMCs, yielding at least 6 micrograms per sample. Naive CD45RAhigh/CD27high T cell percentages were measured by flow cytometry on a PBMC aliquot from every donor.

This clonotype has at least ten counts. Its antigen remains undetermined. No quality values exist for individual bases; no much larger clone is one base distant. The paper as a whole reports these results and caveats: Since profiling was done on bulk unsorted PBMCs, naive and antigen-experienced compartments could not be conclusively compared. Observed TCR beta diversity correlated strongly with the percentage of naive T cells measured by flow cytometry. Because the CMV infection status of the donors was unknown, age-related changes in expanded clonotypes may potentially have been confounded. Total diversity estimates from one million sequenced T cells were considered lower bounds and underestimates. Compared with the aged group, more naive CD4+ T cells, fewer expanded clones and increased TCR diversity were shown by the long-lived group, suggesting age selection. Observed TCR beta diversity per million T cells fell roughly linearly with age, and a significant reduction was already apparent by age about 38.

The receptor comes from a woman in her 70s in good health. Rearrangement joined TRBV20-1 to TRBJ1-1, and TRBD1 aligns with 8 junction nucleotides. Sequenced material: blood. The CDR3: CSADQGAITEAFF. The nucleotides are TGCAGTGCCGATCAGGGGGCGATCACTGAAGCTTTCTTT.